Sequencing of this T cell receptor (beta chain) was carried out in a study of CD8+ T cells in alopecia areata. Broader study findings: Sequencing of scalp samples also captures resident alphabeta T cells of normal skin. Elevated clonality characterized lesional scalp relative to normal scalp, particularly in alopecia totalis/universalis. Although TCR sharing was seen in mice, sharing across patients was less clear, possibly for HLA-related reasons.

TCR sequencing used cDNA made by reverse transcription of extracted RNA. The data were produced by immunoSEQ multiplex PCR, yet TCRdb's version contains in-frame clones alone and is incomplete. The data contain roughly 150,000 clones, 62% of them seen just once; the ten biggest clones take up 35% to 40%. Sorting separated CD4+ and CD8+ T cells out of PBMCs. As concerns this clone: What it binds is not known.

V lost 2 bases, J lost 10 bases, and 9 bases stayed unmatched. CDR1 and CDR2 (germline): SNHLY, FYNNEI. CDR3 length: 15 amino acids. The sequence came from a human donor in good health. The sample consisted of CD8+ T cells sorted from blood. The chain uses TRBV2 and TRBJ2-1; 9 positions agree with TRBD2. The CDR3 DNA follows: TGTGCCAGCAGTGAACAGCCGCGGGAGGGCCGCGAGCAGTTCTTC. Translated: CASSEQPREGREQFF.